This T cell receptor (beta chain) was documented in a study of T cells in lung cancer brain metastases (dated 2018 in TCRdb). About the investigation overall: Most of the roughly 20 patients had a history of tobacco use, with a median of around 38 pack-years. Of the approximately 22 patients, eighteen received no interval therapy between resection of the primary and resection of the metastasis. The primary and brain metastasis specimens were acquired a median of around 300 days apart. TCR beta CDR3 repertoires were compared between fully resected primary non-small cell lung cancers and paired brain metastases. The cohort included roughly 20 patients who provided 40 or so specimens, with each patient contributing one primary lung lesion and one brain metastasis. The median age of the patients at first diagnosis was around 59 years, and the group included 9 males and some 11 females. Primary and metastatic specimens both had an average DNA integrity number of about 4, with no significant difference between the two sites.

V ends up 2 bases short and J 5 bases short, with an unmatched junction base count of 8. From the cysteine through the phenylalanine, the CDR3 covers 14 amino acids. The read is trimmed to its CDR3 DNA, 42 bases read in frame from base 1. CDR1 and CDR2 are drawn from the germline V gene (reference sequence): GTSNPN, SVGIG. Between about 2.24 and 5 ug genomic DNA was input per sample, and equal DNA input was given to paired samples. TCR beta libraries were constructed with the immunoSEQ hsTCRbeta Kit, which uses multiplexed V and J gene primers in two PCR steps. Pooled libraries with positive and negative controls were sequenced on an Illumina MiSeq using a 100-cycle paired-end protocol. As for how the authors treated the data: Raw data were processed by the immunoSEQ vendor into normalized, annotated TCR beta repertoire reports. Richness was defined as the number of unique clones by nucleotide sequence, and the iChao1 and Efron-Thisted estimators were used to extrapolate total richness. Pielou's evenness, Simpson's index, top-ten clone proportional abundance, and Morisita overlap index were used to characterize and compare paired lesions. The source is immuneACCESS, and TCRdb retained only in-frame sequences with V and J called. Part of the clones is not carried over; for the studies checked, unresolved V genes explain less than half of this, and the remainder is unexplained. V and J calls and clone size come straight from that table; D and trimming were deduced from the DNA. This sample holds some 5,000 clones; approximately 83% were observed only once. Of the sample, roughly 2.3% falls within the top ten clones.

Overall results and qualifications from the work: Most clones were specific to a single lesion, and overlap between paired lesions was limited (mean Morisita index roughly 0.24). The study could not control for the effects of preoperative corticosteroids on T cell infiltration in brain metastases. Brain metastases had significantly fewer unique productive clones than paired primaries (median approximately 1,500 versus 4,500). DNA fragmentation in FFPE samples may have prevented retrieval of the complete infiltrating T cell repertoire. The ten most abundant clones made up a significantly larger repertoire fraction in brain metastases than primaries, suggesting clonal expansion.

In the case of this clone: Its specific antigen is unknown. Base qualities are missing; no much larger clone stands one base away.

Patients underwent resection for synchronous oligometastatic disease or delayed recurrence of a solitary brain metastasis. To avoid including cancers other than NSCLC, any patient with a history of multiple malignancies was excluded. Tumor areas were macrodissected from five deparaffinized roughly 10 um unstained sections under guidance from marked H&E slides. Every specimen was formalin-fixed and paraffin-embedded (FFPE). The AllPrep DNA/RNA FFPE Kit was used for extraction of genomic DNA. What was sequenced was tumor tissue from the primary lung tumor. The cell subset or site tag for this specimen amounts to: primary lung cancer lesion. The V and J segments used are TRBV30 and TRBJ2-7; 8 bases in the junction line up with TRBD1. The clonotype was recovered from a man aged 45 to 65 with non-small cell lung cancer. The CDR3 protein sequence reads: CAWSTGQGEDEQYF. The nucleotides read TGTGCCTGGAGTACCGGACAGGGAGAAGACGAGCAGTACTTC.